This T cell receptor beta chain was recovered during a study of T cell responses to AZD1222 COVID-19 vaccine. Study-level results: Spike was spanned by vaccine-associated CD4 TCRs, which were dominant at 160-218 and 743-854.

Comments on this clone: Its matching antigen is unknown.

It was second doses at about 4 or about 12 weeks that were pooled. CDR1 is DFQATT, CDR2 SNEGSKA, per germline (reference sequence). V was shortened by 3 bases and J by 5 bases, with 26 bases between the two germline ends. The length of the CDR3 is 18 residues. Clones were sequenced by immunoSEQ multiplex PCR, and TCRdb holds only the in-frame ones, with some missing. This sample carries 150,000 or so clones, about nine tenths of them seen once, and the ten largest clones take over 3%. The V call is TRBV20-1, the J call TRBJ1-5; D is possibly TRBD1 (5 bases). Sample: peripheral blood, taken 28 days after the second AZD1222 dose. The TCR sequence derives from an adult who received the AZD1222 COVID-19 vaccine. CDR3 in DNA: TGCAGTGCTAGTAAGGTTAACCCCGGGGCGTTGGGTGATCAGCCCCAGCATTTT. It specifies CSASKVNPGALGDQPQHF.